This TCR beta chain was found in a study of blood T cell repertoires in COVID-19. The table came from immunoSEQ multiplex PCR; TCRdb's copy has only in-frame clones and leaves some out. The data show about 190,000 clones, 90% seen once. The germline V gene encodes CDR1 KGHSH and CDR2 LQKENI. The CDR3 has 18 amino acids. With V trimmed by 1 base and J by 3 bases, 12 bases remained unmatched. The sample holds a few counts of this clone. V and J are TRBV18 and TRBJ1-1; 9 bases map to TRBD1. The source is a man in his fifties with acute or convalescent COVID-19. Specimen: peripheral blood. CDR3 region: CASSPQARGQGRDTEAFF. DNA for the CDR3: TGTGCCAGCTCACCACAAGCGCGCGGACAGGGGCGAGACACTGAAGCTTTCTTT.